These T cell receptor beta chains were read from a single sample in a study of OX40 agonist ivuxolimab in advanced cancers. The method was immunoSEQ multiplex PCR; TCRdb's version includes in-frame clones alone and lacks a portion of them. The data show about 60,000 clones, around 87% seen once. The sample was CD4+ or CD8+ T cells sorted from blood, taken in a trial of the OX40 agonist ivuxolimab. These receptor sequences come from an adult with an advanced solid tumor such as melanoma, head and neck, liver or kidney cancer. Each CDR3 is given with its conserved first and last residue.

V	J	CDR3
TRBV11-2	TRBJ1-2	CASSLNWVATF
TRBV5-8	TRBJ1-2	CASSSGTGGYYGYTF
TRBV13	TRBJ1-2	CASSLVGNMATPNYGYTF
TRBV27	TRBJ1-1	CASSLMQASDTEAFF
TRBV19	TRBJ1-5	CASTRDRGNNQPQHF
TRBV7-6	TRBJ1-4	CASSLFQKLFF
TRBV4-1	TRBJ2-7	CASSQEGLAGANSYEQYF
TRBV4-2	TRBJ2-6	CASSQDYGSGANVLTF
TRBV9	TRBJ2-7	CASSPRLAGSYEQYF
TRBV4-3	TRBJ1-2	CASSQDGQGARYGYTF
TRBV18	TRBJ1-4	CASSPPTGYDVEKLFF
TRBV7-6	TRBJ1-1	CASIAGTGETEAFF
TRBV7-9	TRBJ2-4	CASSPRVGAANIQYF
TRBV27	TRBJ2-5	CASKSQVFQETQYF
TRBV2	TRBJ1-1	CAGGRANTEAFF
TRBV12-5	TRBJ2-3	CASGLGAGGTDTQYF
TRBV28	TRBJ2-1	CATWYGGQYNEQFF
TRBV6-1	TRBJ2-1	CASSELGIVGGEYNEQFF
TRBV5-1	TRBJ2-5	CASSLGIGVQETQYF
TRBV28	TRBJ2-2	CASTRTGNTGELFF
TRBV6-5	TRBJ2-7	CASSPDRAPTYEQYF
TRBV19	TRBJ1-2	CASSISGDEVGRGYTF
TRBV5-6	TRBJ1-4	CASSLSGYGWEKLFF
TRBV19	TRBJ2-7	CASSIGPGINEQYF
TRBV11-2	TRBJ2-5	CASSLRTVQETQYF
TRBV9	TRBJ1-2	CASSPRTGGTYGYTF
TRBV7-3	TRBJ1-1	CASMLGGMNTEAFF
TRBV6-5	TRBJ1-6	CASSGTGHNSPLHF
TRBV27	TRBJ2-1	CASSIEGTGTLRYNEQFF
TRBV11-2	TRBJ2-2	CASSWDVDYGAVELFF
TRBV6-5	TRBJ2-1	CASSYDTGAVYNEQFF
TRBV29-1	TRBJ1-1	CSVVSDRFSAFF
TRBV6-1	TRBJ2-2	CASSAFIGLGTQGAGELFF
TRBV4-1	TRBJ1-6	CASSPGQGNSPLHF
TRBV19	TRBJ1-4	CASRTDTEGGEKLFF
TRBV11-1	TRBJ1-1	CASSLVQGDAEAFF
TRBV5-4	TRBJ2-1	CASSPDRRNEQFF
TRBV27	TRBJ2-5	CASSPYPRGQETQYF
TRBV12-5	TRBJ2-1	CASGPPSGTYNEQFF
TRBV9	TRBJ1-1	CASSVGTDGNTEAFF
TRBV18	TRBJ2-2	CASSPLDGLTGELFF
TRBV4-3	TRBJ1-3	CASSQDQGSSGNTIYF